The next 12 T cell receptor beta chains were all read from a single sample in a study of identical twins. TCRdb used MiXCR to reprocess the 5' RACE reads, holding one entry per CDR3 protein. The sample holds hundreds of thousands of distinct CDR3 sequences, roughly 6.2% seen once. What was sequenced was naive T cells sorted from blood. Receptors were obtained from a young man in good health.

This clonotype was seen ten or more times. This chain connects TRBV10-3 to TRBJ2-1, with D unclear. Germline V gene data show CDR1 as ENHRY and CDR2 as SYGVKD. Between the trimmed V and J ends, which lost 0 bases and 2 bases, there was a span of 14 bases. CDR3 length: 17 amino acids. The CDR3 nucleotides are TGTGCCATCAGTGAGTCGATAGGTCAGTCTCCCTACAATGAGCAGTTCTTC. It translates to CAISESIGQSPYNEQFF.

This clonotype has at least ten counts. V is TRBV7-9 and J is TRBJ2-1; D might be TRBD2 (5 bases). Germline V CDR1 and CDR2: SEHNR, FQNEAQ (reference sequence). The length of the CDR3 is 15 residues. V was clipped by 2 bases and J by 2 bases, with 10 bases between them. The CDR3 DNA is TGTGCCAGCAGCTTAATGGAGGCTACCTACAATGAGCAGTTCTTC. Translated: CASSLMEATYNEQFF.

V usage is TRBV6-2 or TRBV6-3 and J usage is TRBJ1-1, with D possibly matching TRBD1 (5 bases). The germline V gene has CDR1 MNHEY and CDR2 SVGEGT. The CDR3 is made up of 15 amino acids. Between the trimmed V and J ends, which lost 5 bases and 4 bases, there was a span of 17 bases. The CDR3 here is CASSPWGSGFTEAFF. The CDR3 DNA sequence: TGTGCCAGCAGTCCCTGGGGGTCGGGGTTCACTGAAGCTTTCTTT.

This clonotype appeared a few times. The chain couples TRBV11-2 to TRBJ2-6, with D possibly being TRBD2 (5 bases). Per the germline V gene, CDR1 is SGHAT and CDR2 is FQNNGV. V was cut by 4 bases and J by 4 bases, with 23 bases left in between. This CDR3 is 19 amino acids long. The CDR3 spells CASSSVFRPAVGGANVLTF. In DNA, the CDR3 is TGTGCCAGCAGCTCCGTTTTTCGACCAGCGGTAGGGGGGGCCAACGTCCTGACTTTC.

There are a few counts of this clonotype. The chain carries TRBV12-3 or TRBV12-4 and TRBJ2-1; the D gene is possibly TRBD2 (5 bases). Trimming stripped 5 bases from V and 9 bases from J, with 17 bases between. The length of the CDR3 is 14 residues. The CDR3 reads CASSATLGWSEQFF. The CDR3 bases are TGTGCCAGCAGTGCAACACTAGGATGGAGTGAGCAGTTCTTC.

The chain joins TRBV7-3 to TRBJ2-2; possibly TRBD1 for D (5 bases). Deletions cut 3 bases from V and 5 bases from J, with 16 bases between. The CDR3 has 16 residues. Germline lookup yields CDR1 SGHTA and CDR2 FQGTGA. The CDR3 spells CASSFSAGIRTGELFF. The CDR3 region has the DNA TGTGCCAGCAGCTTCTCCGCAGGGATAAGAACCGGGGAGCTGTTTTTT.

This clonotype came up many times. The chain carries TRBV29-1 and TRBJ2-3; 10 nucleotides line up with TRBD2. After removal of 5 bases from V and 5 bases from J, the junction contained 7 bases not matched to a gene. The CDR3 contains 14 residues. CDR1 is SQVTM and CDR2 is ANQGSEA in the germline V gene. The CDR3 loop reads CSVKTSGAGDTQYF. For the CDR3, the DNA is TGCAGCGTTAAAACTAGCGGGGCCGGAGATACGCAGTATTTT.

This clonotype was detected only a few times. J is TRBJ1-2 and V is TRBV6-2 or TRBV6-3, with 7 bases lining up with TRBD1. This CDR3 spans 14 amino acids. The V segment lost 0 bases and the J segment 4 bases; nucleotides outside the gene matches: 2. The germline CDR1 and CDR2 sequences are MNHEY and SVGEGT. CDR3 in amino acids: CASSYSAGGYGYTF. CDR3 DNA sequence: TGTGCCAGCAGTTACTCGGCAGGGGGCTATGGCTACACCTTC.

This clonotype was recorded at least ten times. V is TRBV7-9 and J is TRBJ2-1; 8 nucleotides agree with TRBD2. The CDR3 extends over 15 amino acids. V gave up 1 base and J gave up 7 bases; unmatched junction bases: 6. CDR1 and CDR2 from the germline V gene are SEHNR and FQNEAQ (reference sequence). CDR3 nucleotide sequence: TGTGCCAGCAGCTTAGAACCGGGAGGGCCGAATGAGCAGTTCTTC. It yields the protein CASSLEPGGPNEQFF.

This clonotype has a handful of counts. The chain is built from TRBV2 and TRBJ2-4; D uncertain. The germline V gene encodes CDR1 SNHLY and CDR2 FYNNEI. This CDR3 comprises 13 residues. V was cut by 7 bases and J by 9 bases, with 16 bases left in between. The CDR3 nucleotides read TGTGCCAGCACGCCCGAAGAAAATGTCATTCAGTACTTC. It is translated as CASTPEENVIQYF.

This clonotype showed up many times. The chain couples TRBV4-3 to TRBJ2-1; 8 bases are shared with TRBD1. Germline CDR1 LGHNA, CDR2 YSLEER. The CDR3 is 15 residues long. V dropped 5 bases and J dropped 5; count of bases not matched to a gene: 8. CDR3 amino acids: CASSKTGDTDNEQFF. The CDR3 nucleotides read TGCGCCAGCAGCAAGACAGGGGATACGGACAATGAGCAGTTCTTC.

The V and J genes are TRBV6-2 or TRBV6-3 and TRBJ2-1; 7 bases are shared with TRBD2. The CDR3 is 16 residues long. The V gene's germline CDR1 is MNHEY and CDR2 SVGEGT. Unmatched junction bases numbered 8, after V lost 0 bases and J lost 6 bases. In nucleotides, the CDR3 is TGTGCCAGCAGTTACTCGAGTCTAGCGGCGTTCAATGAGCAGTTCTTC. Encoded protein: CASSYSSLAAFNEQFF.